Presented here are 25 T cell receptor beta chains from one specimen sequenced in a study of spatial heterogeneity in lung cancer. Time point given: sample taken at primary tumor resection. TCRdb analysed the 5' RACE reads with MiXCR anew, one entry per CDR3 protein. Of around 11,000 distinct CDR3 sequences in the sample, 6.3% were seen once. The sequenced sample was PBMCs, obtained at surgery. The source of these receptors is a male donor with early-stage non-small cell lung cancer.

This clonotype appeared many times. The chain recombines TRBV5-4 with TRBJ2-3; TRBD2 aligns across 10 bases. The V segment lost 3 bases and the J segment 6 bases; nucleotides outside the gene matches: 7. Germline CDR1 reads SGHNT; CDR2 reads YYREEE (reference sequence). The CDR3 runs to 15 residues. The CDR3 reads CASSSKLAGTDTQYF. The CDR3 DNA reads as TGTGCCAGCAGCTCGAAACTAGCGGGGACGGATACGCAGTATTTT. Using reference TRBV5-4 and TRBJ2-3 for the parts outside the CDR3, the full variable domain is ETGVTQSPTHLIKTRGQQVTLRCSSQSGHNTVSWYQQALGQGPQFIFQYYREEENGRGNFPPRFSGLQFPNYSSELNVNALELDDSALYLCASSSKLAGTDTQYFGPGTRLTVL.

This clonotype has more than one count but fewer than ten. The V and J genes are TRBV6-2 or TRBV6-3 and TRBJ2-1; 7 bases align to TRBD1. CDR1 MNHEY and CDR2 SVGEGT come from the germline V gene. The CDR3 length is 19 residues. V was pared by 0 bases and J by 8 bases, with 19 bases of the junction left unmatched. CDR3 sequence (DNA): TGTGCCAGCAGTTACTCGTCGAAGTCGGTGAGGGGGCGAGACGATGAGCAGTTCTTC. It specifies CASSYSSKSVRGRDDEQFF.

This clonotype was detected many times. The chain employs TRBV24-1 and TRBJ1-5; tentative D call: TRBD1 (6 bases). The germline gives CDR1 KGHDR, CDR2 SFDVKD. Trimming left V 9 bases short and J 3 bases short, with 17 bases between. The CDR3 is 15 residues long. The CDR3 coding sequence is TGTGCCACCCCTCCGGCAGGGGCGGCCAATCAGCCCCAGCATTTT. Its translation is CATPPAGAANQPQHF.

By share of the sample, this clonotype is medium-sized. This chain connects TRBV6-6 to TRBJ2-2; TRBD1 is a possible D gene (8 bases). V dropped 6 bases and J dropped 4 bases, with 15 bases sitting between them. This CDR3 contains 15 residues. The germline gives CDR1 MNHNY, CDR2 SVGAGI (reference sequence). The CDR3 spells CASRAQGEGTGELFF. Here the CDR3 DNA reads TGTGCCAGCAGAGCACAGGGGGAGGGCACCGGGGAGCTGTTTTTT.

The DNA for the CDR3 is TGTGCCAGCAGCCCCGTGCCCGGGGCGGATGAGCAGTTCTTC. Protein sequence: CASSPVPGADEQFF. V and J are TRBV5-4 and TRBJ2-1, with D perhaps matching TRBD1 or TRBD2 (5 bases each). CDR3 length equals 14 residues. Trimming shortened V by 4 bases and J by 8 bases, and 16 bases separated the two germline ends. The germline V gene has CDR1 SGHNT and CDR2 YYREEE (reference sequence). The variable domain in full, with the rest retrieved from reference TRBV5-4 and TRBJ2-1, is ETGVTQSPTHLIKTRGQQVTLRCSSQSGHNTVSWYQQALGQGPQFIFQYYREEENGRGNFPPRFSGLQFPNYSSELNVNALELDDSALYLCASSPVPGADEQFFGPGTRLTVL.

This clonotype has ten or more counts. V gene TRBV6-5 combines with J gene TRBJ1-2, with 7 bases fitting TRBD1. The CDR3 length is 13 residues. The germline V gene has CDR1 MNHEY and CDR2 SVGAGI. V shed 7 bases and J 5 bases; nucleotides not matched to a gene: 7. Here the CDR3 reads CASNPGGKYGYTF. The DNA for the CDR3 is TGTGCCAGCAACCCAGGGGGGAAGTATGGCTACACCTTC.

This clonotype was seen only a few times. The gene calls are TRBV7-2 and TRBJ1-5; TRBD1 aligns across 7 bases. The ends lost 1 base at V and 4 bases at J; junction bases unmatched: 4. The CDR3 runs 15 residues. Germline loops: CDR1 SGHTA, CDR2 FQGNSA. The CDR3 sequence is CASSLDPTGNQPQHF. DNA for the CDR3: TGTGCCAGCAGCTTAGATCCGACAGGGAATCAGCCCCAGCATTTT.

This clonotype is labeled as medium-sized. The CDR3 region has the DNA TGCAGTGCTAGCGGGAGGGCCGTAAGCGGTACGCAGTATTTT. The encoded protein is CSASGRAVSGTQYF. The rearrangement links TRBV20-1 to TRBJ2-3; 8 bases align to TRBD2. Germline values: CDR1 DFQATT, CDR2 SNEGSKA (reference sequence). The CDR3 is 14 amino acids. The V and J ends lost 3 bases and 8 bases, in that order; junction bases with no gene match: 10.

This clonotype appeared many times. The CDR3 loop is CASSQDPYLGQPQHF. CDR3 nucleotide sequence: TGCGCCAGCAGCCAAGATCCTTACCTGGGTCAGCCCCAGCATTTT. J is TRBJ1-5 and V is TRBV4-1; D not certain. The CDR3 extends over 15 amino acids. Germline CDR1 MGHRA, CDR2 YSYEKL. The V gene lost 0 bases and the J gene lost 6 bases, with 12 bases spanning the gap.

In its sample, this clonotype was seen many times. The chain carries TRBV5-1 and TRBJ1-1, with D tentatively TRBD1 (5 bases). Germline CDR1 reads SGHRS; CDR2 reads YFSETQ. Deletions cut 2 bases from V and 3 bases from J, with 8 bases between. The CDR3 covers 13 residues. The CDR3 DNA sequence: TGCGCCAGCAGCTTCAGGGTGGACACTGAAGCTTTCTTT. It specifies CASSFRVDTEAFF.

The J gene is TRBJ2-1, the V gene TRBV28; 8 bases map to TRBD2. The CDR3 covers 16 residues. The germline gives CDR1 MDHEN, CDR2 SYDVKM. After removal of 4 bases from V and 9 bases from J, the junction contained 14 bases not matched to a gene. CDR3 sequence: CASSSFAGGPKGEQFF. For the CDR3, the DNA is TGTGCCAGCAGTTCATTCGCGGGAGGCCCGAAGGGTGAGCAGTTCTTC.

In nucleotides, the CDR3 is TGCGCCAGCAGCTTGGAAGGGGGGACGGGATCCTACGAGCAGTACTTC. This encodes CASSLEGGTGSYEQYF. The V gene is TRBV5-1, the J gene TRBJ2-7; D is perhaps TRBD1 or TRBD2 (6 bases each). CDR1 is SGHRS, CDR2 YFSETQ, per germline. The CDR3 consists of 16 residues. V was trimmed by 0 bases and J by 1 base, leaving 14 bases between them.

Ten or more counts support this clonotype. This chain uses TRBV7-2 with TRBJ2-5; TRBD2 aligns across 10 bases. The CDR3 extends over 14 amino acids. With 3 bases clipped from V and 4 bases from J, the junction kept 2 bases outside the gene matches. CDR1 and CDR2 from the germline V gene are SGHTA and FQGNSA. In nucleotides, the CDR3 is TGTGCCAGCAGCTTTTCTAGCGGGGGAGAGACCCAGTACTTC. Translated: CASSFSSGGETQYF.

The chain uses TRBV12-3 or TRBV12-4 and TRBJ2-3; D might be TRBD1 (6 bases). The length of the CDR3 is 16 residues. The V and J ends lost 4 bases and 1 base respectively, with 15 bases between them. CDR3 in DNA: TGTGCCAGCAGTTCCAGGGGCTTAGGGCGCACAGATACGCAGTATTTT. Translated, it gives CASSSRGLGRTDTQYF.

This clonotype was detected ten times or more. The chain uses TRBV3-1 and TRBJ1-2; D may be TRBD1 (6 bases). The CDR3 extends over 14 amino acids. Trimming cost V 6 bases and J 2 bases, with 13 bases left between them. Germline assignment: CDR1 LGHDT and CDR2 YNNKEL (reference sequence). CDR3 protein: CASSRGQLNYGYTF. The CDR3 nucleotides are TGTGCCAGCAGTCGAGGACAGCTAAACTATGGCTACACCTTC. Together with reference TRBV3-1 and TRBJ1-2, the CDR3 gives the full variable domain: DTAVSQTPKYLVTQMGNDKSIKCEQNLGHDTMYWYKQDSKKFLKIMFSYNNKELIINETVPNRFSPKSPDKAHLNLHINSLELGDSAVYFCASSRGQLNYGYTFGSGTRLTVV.

This clonotype was observed a handful of times. This chain links TRBV27 with TRBJ2-5; TRBD2 is a possible D gene (6 bases). Trimming took 4 bases from V and 7 from J, leaving 13 bases between them. The CDR3 is made up of 13 amino acids. CDR1 and CDR2 (germline): MNHEY, SMNVEV (reference sequence). The DNA for the CDR3 is TGTGCCAGCAGTTCGGGGGAGGTCAGGACCCAGTACTTC. Residues: CASSSGEVRTQYF.

This clonotype showed up just a few times. V is TRBV10-3 and J is TRBJ1-2, with TRBD1 as a possible D gene (5 bases). CDR3 length: 15 amino acids. Trimming shortened V by 1 base and J by 11 bases, and 20 bases separated the two germline ends. Germline values: CDR1 ENHRY, CDR2 SYGVKD. The CDR3 coding sequence is TGTGCCATCAGTGAGTTCCCGGAAATCCCGCGGGGGTACACCTTC. Protein sequence: CAISEFPEIPRGYTF.

This clonotype occurred many times. The chain is built from TRBV20-1 and TRBJ2-2, with a weak D call TRBD2 (6 bases). CDR3 length equals 16 residues. CDR1 and CDR2 (germline): DFQATT, SNEGSKA (reference sequence). V lost 1 base and J 1 base, leaving 13 bases between the germline ends. In DNA, the CDR3 is TGCAGTGCTAGAGGTTTTGGGGGGATGAACACCGGGGAGCTGTTTTTT. It encodes CSARGFGGMNTGELFF.

This clonotype is labeled as medium-sized. This chain joins TRBV29-1 and TRBJ1-3; 8 bases are shared with TRBD1. Germline V gives CDR1 SQVTM, CDR2 ANQGSEA. Trimming took 6 bases from V and 3 from J; bases not matched to a gene: 4. The CDR3 extends over 13 amino acids. The CDR3 spells CSVPDRGGNTIYF. CDR3 nucleotides: TGCAGCGTGCCCGACAGGGGTGGAAACACCATATATTTT.

At least ten counts were recorded for this clonotype. The genes are TRBV28 and TRBJ2-5; D call uncertain. Deletions cut 6 bases from V and 1 base from J, with 15 bases between. From germline, CDR1 is MDHEN and CDR2 SYDVKM. The CDR3 loop spans 15 amino acids. The CDR3 region is CASRGFRRRQETQYF. The DNA for the CDR3 is TGTGCCAGCAGGGGATTTCGTCGACGCCAAGAGACCCAGTACTTC.

The rearrangement links TRBV23-1 to TRBJ2-7, with a possible D match to TRBD2 (6 bases). TRBV23-1 falls under the ORF class, with uncertain function. V lost 4 bases, J lost 4 bases, and 14 bases lay in between. The CDR3 runs 14 residues. The CDR3 region has the DNA TGCGCCAGCAGTCTCCGGGACGGACTATACGAGCAGTACTTC. It yields the protein CASSLRDGLYEQYF.

By its share, this clonotype is medium-sized. The chain carries TRBV28 and TRBJ2-1, with 14 bases fitting TRBD2. CDR3 length equals 16 residues. Germline values: CDR1 MDHEN, CDR2 SYDVKM. With V trimmed by 5 bases and J by 9 bases, 9 bases remained unmatched. The CDR3 reads CASSASGLAGVVEQFF. The CDR3 DNA is TGTGCCAGCAGTGCATCGGGACTAGCGGGAGTGGTTGAGCAGTTCTTC.

This clonotype has more than one count but fewer than ten. The rearrangement joins TRBV29-1 to TRBJ2-4; TRBD1 agrees at 9 bases. With 7 bases clipped from V and 7 bases from J, the junction kept 5 bases outside the gene matches. The CDR3 consists of 12 residues. Germline CDR1 SQVTM, CDR2 ANQGSEA. CDR3 nucleotides: TGCAGCGGCCGGGACAGGGTTAACATTCAGTACTTC. Translated, it gives CSGRDRVNIQYF.

The rearrangement uses TRBV23-1 and TRBJ2-1, with 7 positions matching TRBD1. TRBV23-1 is an ORF; its function is uncertain. The CDR3 has 16 amino acids. J gave up 5 bases and V 2 bases, and 9 bases lay outside the gene matches. The CDR3 loop reads CASSQRDSPRDNEQFF. The DNA for the CDR3 is TGCGCCAGCAGTCAAAGGGACAGCCCTCGGGACAATGAGCAGTTCTTC.

This clonotype was found many times. The chain links TRBV29-1 to TRBJ1-1; tentatively, D is TRBD1 (6 bases). Per the germline V gene, CDR1 is SQVTM and CDR2 is ANQGSEA. V lost 4 bases and J lost 4, with 16 bases in between. This CDR3 is built from 14 residues. CDR3 DNA sequence: TGCAGCGTTGTGGACGGCAGGGGAGGCACTGAAGCTTTCTTT. This gives the protein CSVVDGRGGTEAFF.